A single sample is the source of the 22 T cell receptor beta chains below, sequenced in a study of regulatory T cells in long-lasting Graves disease. Combining iRepertoire HTBI primers with Arm-PCR of CDR3 regions, the authors built TCR beta libraries. TCRdb fed the multiplex PCR reads into MiXCR, producing one record per CDR3 protein. This sample has about 530,000 distinct CDR3 sequences, with about 15% found just once. Time point in this sample: newly diagnosed GD, antithyroid drugs for less than 3 months. Construction of the TCR library relied on RNA isolated from PBMCs. The sample was also linked to a second study, of T cells in Graves' hyperthyroidism and ophthalmopathy.

Sequenced here: peripheral blood mononuclear cells (PBMCs), sampled at new diagnosis, from a patient treated with antithyroid drugs. The source of these receptors is a woman in her forties or fifties with Graves disease.

This rearrangement joins TRBV5-4 to TRBJ1-2, with 8 bases aligning to TRBD1. The ends lost 0 bases at V and 8 bases at J; junction bases unmatched: 6. CDR3 size: 14 residues. Germline V gives CDR1 SGHNT, CDR2 YYREEE (reference sequence). The CDR3 here is CASSLGQGMRGYTF. The CDR3 bases are TGTGCCAGCAGCTTGGGACAGGGGATGAGGGGCTACACCTTC.

Many counts were recorded for this clonotype. The chain links TRBV20-1 to TRBJ2-1; 10 bases map to TRBD2. V dropped 4 bases and J dropped 0; count of bases not matched to a gene: 6. The CDR3 loop spans 16 amino acids. The germline V gene encodes CDR1 DFQATT and CDR2 SNEGSKA (reference sequence). The CDR3 nucleotides are TGCAGTGCTACTCCGGGACTAGCGAGCTCCTACAATGAGCAGTTCTTC. Translating gives CSATPGLASSYNEQFF.

This clonotype was detected a few times. The chain employs TRBV27 and TRBJ1-3; D is unresolved. This CDR3 spans 15 amino acids. The ends were cut back, 8 bases at V and 0 bases at J, with 14 bases in the middle. In germline, CDR1 is MNHEY, CDR2 SMNVEV (reference sequence). The CDR3, as DNA: TGTGCCAGCGCCGCAACTCAGGACTCTGGAAACACCATATATTTT. Translation: CASAATQDSGNTIYF.

This clonotype has a count of ten or more. The chain carries TRBV2 and TRBJ2-7; 8 nucleotides line up with TRBD1. The CDR3 runs 15 residues. Germline CDR1 reads SNHLY; CDR2 reads FYNNEI. With 2 bases clipped from V and 3 bases from J, the junction kept 6 bases outside the gene matches. CDR3 loop: CASSEQGATGYEQYF. The DNA of the CDR3 is TGTGCCAGCAGTGAACAGGGGGCAACGGGCTACGAGCAGTACTTC.

This chain connects TRBV5-6 to TRBJ1-3, with a weak D call TRBD1 (6 bases). Trimming pared 4 bases from V and 0 bases from J, leaving 17 bases between. The length of the CDR3 is 17 residues. CDR1 and CDR2 from the germline V gene are SGHDT and YYEEEE. CDR3 DNA sequence: TGTGCCAGCAGCGACACCCAACAGGGCCACTCTGGAAACACCATATATTTT. Its translation: CASSDTQQGHSGNTIYF.

The chain couples TRBV7-8 to TRBJ2-2, with D possibly TRBD2 on 5 matching bases. V was pared by 1 base and J by 2 bases, with 14 bases between. Germline lookup yields CDR1 SGHVS and CDR2 FQNEAQ. The CDR3 has 17 residues. The CDR3 DNA follows: TGTGCCAGCAGCTTAGGTTTTAGGACTTCTAACACCGGGGAGCTGTTTTTT. Protein sequence: CASSLGFRTSNTGELFF.

The sample holds a few counts of this clonotype. The V gene is TRBV5-1, the J gene TRBJ1-5, with D uncertain. The CDR3 has 15 amino acids. Germline lookup yields CDR1 SGHRS and CDR2 YFSETQ. The ends were cut back, 4 bases at V and 7 bases at J, with 18 bases in the middle. The CDR3 DNA reads as TGCGCCAGCAGCCCCAGCGGTGATGCGGGGCAGCCCCAGCATTTT. Its translation is CASSPSGDAGQPQHF.

This clonotype has a count of ten or more. The genes are TRBV3-1 and TRBJ1-6, with unresolved D. CDR1 is LGHDT and CDR2 is YNNKEL in the germline V gene (reference sequence). This CDR3 is built from 15 residues. Trimming cost V 2 bases and J 7 bases, with 12 bases left between them. The CDR3 bases are TGTGCCAGCAGCCAACGTGATAACGCAAATTCACCCCTCCACTTT. Translating gives CASSQRDNANSPLHF.

Ten or more counts support this clonotype. The rearrangement links TRBV7-8 to TRBJ1-5, with D unresolved. This CDR3 region has 13 residues. Trimming shortened V by 3 bases and J by 9 bases, and 12 bases separated the two germline ends. CDR1 SGHVS and CDR2 FQNEAQ come from the germline V gene. CDR3 amino acids: CASSFDSETPQHF. The DNA of the CDR3 is TGTGCCAGCAGCTTCGATTCCGAGACGCCCCAGCATTTT.

This clonotype was seen only a few times. This chain uses TRBV20-1 with TRBJ2-1; 10 nucleotides align to TRBD2. V lost 5 bases to trimming and J lost 8 bases; unmatched junction nucleotides: 6. The CDR3 totals 13 residues. Germline V gene sequence: CDR1 DFQATT, CDR2 SNEGSKA (reference sequence). The CDR3 nucleotides are TGCAGTGCTTTTAGCGGGGGGCCCGATGAGCAGTTCTTC. This sequence encodes CSAFSGGPDEQFF.

The chain carries TRBV12-3 or TRBV12-4 and TRBJ2-6; D gene uncertain. V was cut by 7 bases and J by 0 bases, with 7 bases left in between. The CDR3 is 14 residues long. CDR3 in DNA: TGTGCCAGCAAAAATAACTCTGGGGCCAACGTCCTGACTTTC. Residues: CASKNNSGANVLTF.

The chain combines TRBV28 with TRBJ1-4; D gene uncertain. The CDR3 spans 14 residues. Germline CDR1 and CDR2: MDHEN and SYDVKM. V was trimmed by 5 bases and J by 8 bases, leaving 15 bases between them. The DNA of the CDR3 is TGTGCCAGCAGTCAGAGCCAAACTCGGGAAAAACTGTTTTTT. Protein sequence: CASSQSQTREKLFF.

This clonotype came up many times. The chain joins TRBV6-5 to TRBJ1-2; 9 nucleotides line up with TRBD1. This CDR3 has 14 residues. Germline-derived CDR1 and CDR2 are MNHEY and SVGAGI. V trimming: 4 bases; J trimming: 5 bases; junction bases outside the gene matches: 5. The CDR3: CASSLSQGAYGYTF. The CDR3 coding sequence is TGTGCCAGCAGTTTGTCACAGGGGGCTTATGGCTACACCTTC.

V usage is TRBV7-9 and J usage is TRBJ2-7; 7 bases map to TRBD2. Looked up from germline, CDR1 is SEHNR and CDR2 is FQNEAQ (reference sequence). This CDR3 comprises 15 residues. V dropped 2 bases and J dropped 4; count of bases not matched to a gene: 8. The CDR3, as DNA: TGTGCCAGCAGCTTAACTGCGGGAGAGATATACGAGCAGTACTTC. Translating it yields CASSLTAGEIYEQYF.

This clonotype was counted only a few times. The V and J genes are TRBV7-3 and TRBJ2-7; 8 bases line up with TRBD1. The germline gives CDR1 SGHTA, CDR2 FQGTGA. The CDR3 spans 17 residues. V lost 1 base and J lost 1; bases outside the gene matches: 9. The CDR3 DNA is TGTGCCAGCAGCTTAATGGGGACAGGTACTTCTTCCTACGAGCAGTACTTC. Protein: CASSLMGTGTSSYEQYF.

This rearrangement joins TRBV7-2 to TRBJ1-1; 7 bases match TRBD1. The CDR3 is 16 residues long. CDR1 and CDR2 (germline): SGHTA, FQGNSA. The trim removed 3 bases at V and 2 bases at J, leaving 9 bases unmatched. The CDR3 sequence is CASSLTGPGLNTEAFF. The CDR3 DNA reads as TGTGCCAGCAGCTTGACAGGGCCTGGCCTTAACACTGAAGCTTTCTTT.

J is TRBJ2-5 and V is TRBV6-1; the D gene is possibly TRBD1 (6 bases). This CDR3 contains 12 residues. Trimming pared 7 bases from V and 4 bases from J, leaving 10 bases between. The germline gives CDR1 MNHNS, CDR2 SASEGT. CDR3 sequence reads: CASKQGAETQYF. CDR3 bases: TGTGCCAGCAAACAGGGCGCAGAGACCCAGTACTTC.

This clonotype was recorded many times. J is TRBJ1-1 and V is TRBV10-3, with D possibly being TRBD1 (5 bases). This CDR3 region has 12 residues. Trimming pared 3 bases from V and 6 bases from J, leaving 8 bases between. Germline CDR1 ENHRY, CDR2 SYGVKD. The CDR3 nucleotides read TGTGCCATCAGTGATGGGGGGGCTGAAGCTTTCTTT. Translated: CAISDGGAEAFF.

The rearrangement joins TRBV5-1 to TRBJ2-1, with a tentative D call TRBD1 (5 bases). The CDR3 has 14 residues. V was trimmed by 0 bases and J by 8 bases, leaving 12 bases between them. Looked up from germline, CDR1 is SGHRS and CDR2 is YFSETQ. The CDR3, as DNA: TGCGCCAGCAGCTTGGCGCTACAGGACGATGAGCAGTTCTTC. Amino acid sequence: CASSLALQDDEQFF.

This clonotype was found many times. The chain combines TRBV5-5 with TRBJ1-2; weak D call: TRBD1 (6 bases). V gave up 2 bases and J gave up 2 bases, with 10 bases separating them. Germline loops: CDR1 SGHKS, CDR2 YYEKEE (reference sequence). This CDR3 contains 14 residues. The CDR3 loop reads CASSLLQGNYGYTF. The CDR3 DNA is TGTGCCAGCAGCTTACTACAGGGAAACTATGGCTACACCTTC.

This clonotype was seen once. The chain recombines TRBV7-8 with TRBJ2-7; TRBD2 might be the D (6 bases). CDR3 length: 15 amino acids. Deletions cut 7 bases from V and 5 bases from J, with 21 bases between. CDR1 SGHVS and CDR2 FQNEAQ come from the germline V gene. CDR3 loop: CASKDQGGSLNEQYF. In DNA, the CDR3 is TGTGCCAGCAAAGACCAGGGAGGTAGTCTGAACGAGCAGTACTTC.

This clonotype was detected a few times. This sequence joins TRBV7-2 and TRBJ1-4; D is perhaps TRBD1 (5 bases). CDR1 is SGHTA and CDR2 is FQGNSA in the germline V gene. Trimming took off 2 bases at V and 0 bases at J, with 10 bases between the two ends. The CDR3 extends over 16 amino acids. The CDR3 region is CASSLLGAATNEKLFF. DNA for the CDR3: TGTGCCAGCAGCTTACTCGGGGCAGCAACTAATGAAAAACTGTTTTTT. The complete variable domain, with remaining parts taken from reference TRBV7-2 and TRBJ1-4, reads GAGVSQSPSNKVTEKGKDVELRCDPISGHTALYWYRQSLGQGLEFLIYFQGNSAPDKSGLPSDRFSAERTGGSVSTLTIQRTQQEDSAVYLCASSLLGAATNEKLFFGSGTQLSVL.